Included here is one TCR beta chain sequence, with context. No antigen is known for it. The V end was cut by 4 bases, the J end by 8 bases, with 8 bases between. Germline values: CDR1 MDHEN, CDR2 SYDVKM. This CDR3 is 11 amino acids long. Sequencing was performed with immunoSEQ multiplex PCR; in TCRdb, only in-frame clones are kept and a portion is missing. The profile shows some 96,000 clones, around 87% of them singletons. This record comes from a study of T cell responses to AZD1222 COVID-19 vaccine. Study-wide findings and caveats: Of the AZD1222 recipients, only 6 or 7 were seropositive at baseline.

The TCR sequence derives from an adult in good health. The V and J genes are TRBV28 and TRBJ1-2; D remains unclear. The material sequenced was peripheral blood, taken on day 0 of MenACWY control vaccination. CDR3 loop: CASSYPGGYTF. CDR3 nucleotides: TGTGCCAGCAGTTACCCCGGCGGCTACACCTTC.